The text below deals with one T cell receptor beta chain. Its recognized antigen is unknown. One base away there is no much larger clone; base qualities are not given. The sample originates from a study of T cell clones after liver transplantation (dated by TCRdb to the late 2010s). Looking at the study overall: ITN030ST, the source of the samples, was a randomized trial that attempted immunosuppression withdrawal within 2 years of liver transplantation. Of the eight recipients, a few were HCV-positive, while the remaining recipients had been transplanted for non-autoimmune, non-viral indications. Of the 8 liver transplant recipients making up the studied cohort, 3 were classified as tolerant and 5 as non-tolerant. After a pre-transplant mixed lymphocyte reaction, TCRbeta sequencing was used to pinpoint donor-reactive T cell clones, which were subsequently tracked in post-transplant blood. The subjects received no induction therapy and were kept on standard immunosuppression until randomization at 12-24 months post-transplant. Tolerance was defined as complete withdrawal of immunosuppression for at least one year without a rise in liver enzymes beyond twice the upper limit of normal. Blood samples were collected pre-transplant, pre-randomization before withdrawal, and post-randomization after either complete withdrawal or failed withdrawal. As an antigen-independent comparator for the donor-reactive sequences, third party-reactive TCRbeta sequences from pre-transplant MLRs were identified as well. On the study overall, not on this receptor specifically: When repertoire turnover was taken into account, detection of donor-reactive sequences was significantly reduced in 7 of 8 subjects for CD4 and in 8 of 8 subjects for CD8. Without allograft tissue specimens, donor-reactive T cells may have migrated into the graft rather than being deleted. Low numbers of available donor cells limited the measurable donor-reactive repertoire in two subjects. Conclusions were preliminary, limited by small, heterogeneous patient numbers and non-standardized post-transplant time points. In 5 of 8 subjects, circulating donor-reactive CD4 TCRbeta sequences decreased significantly after transplant, regardless of tolerance or HCV status. Donor-reactive sequences decreased more than third party-reactive sequences, which suggests partial antigen-specific deletion that was not related to withdrawal success.

Using immunoSEQ, frozen genomic DNA was subjected to high-throughput TCRbeta CDR3 sequencing, a process that included PCR amplification, mapping, bias correction and internal controls. As for how the authors treated the data: Only productive rearrangements were retained, and each unique TCRbeta sequence was defined by its CDR3 nucleotide sequence together with its V and J gene. Donor-reactive sequences required at least 5-fold expansion in CFSE-low cells versus unstimulated pre-transplant cells and at least 0.01% frequency. To ensure at least 90% detection power, minimum frequency thresholds were set for each subject based on that subject's lowest-template unstimulated sample. Jensen-Shannon divergence between the top 1000 TCRbeta sequences post- versus pre-transplant served as the measure of repertoire turnover. Changes in detection of donor-reactive sequences were assessed with two-sided Fisher's exact tests. Sourced from immuneACCESS, this table was stored by TCRdb with only in-frame sequences that have V and J called. A share of the clones is absent; for the studies checked, an unresolved V gene accounts for under half, and the remainder has no known explanation. The V and J calls and the clone size are those of that table, but D and trimming were determined from the DNA. The sample includes about 75,000 clones, with about 88% observed a single time. 2% to 3% of the sample comes from the top ten.

Sample time point, as interpreted from the label and publication: pre-transplant. Unstimulated PBMCs, after thawing, were stained for CD3, CD4 and CD8 and then FACS-sorted into CD3+CD4+ and CD3+CD8+ populations. All 8 studied subjects were randomized to immunosuppression withdrawal. Genomic DNA was isolated with the Qiagen DNeasy Blood and Tissue Kit. The receptor comes from a human donor who received a liver transplant. The starting material was CD4+ T cells from blood, obtained before liver transplant.

The base sequence is TGTGCCAGCAGCGCTAGACAGGGTAGTGGTGAAGCTTTCTTT. The translation is CASSARQGSGEAFF. The chain is made from TRBV7-6 and TRBJ1-1; TRBD1 agrees with 7 junctional bases. Per the germline V gene, SGHVS is the CDR1 and FNYEAQ is the CDR2. V is trimmed back by 5 bases and J by 7 bases, and the junction contains 10 bases that no gene match accounts for. Including cysteine and phenylalanine, the CDR3 has 14 amino acids. Only the CDR3 part of the read is kept: 42 bases, read in frame from the first base.